This TCR beta chain was captured by sequencing in a study of siplizumab effects on memory and regulatory T cells (dated by TCRdb to between 2018 and 2021). General notes on the study: The effect of the anti-CD2 antibody siplizumab on alloreactive T-cell subsets was examined in allogeneic mixed lymphocyte reactions constructed from human PBMCs.

The research as a whole found: Unstimulated naive T cells appeared to be more diverse than memory T cells, and naive cells seemed to make a substantial contribution to the alloresponse. Siplizumab significantly lowered the cumulative frequency of alloreactive sequences that could be traced to unstimulated CD4+ memory T cells. Of the alloreactive CD4+ clones that could be mapped, the Treg-derived share averaged roughly 73% with siplizumab compared with around 27% in control reactions. Because sequences at frequencies below about 10^-5 were poorly captured, only a minor fraction of alloreactive clones could be mapped back to unstimulated subsets. The suppressive function of proliferating Tregs from siplizumab cultures was not functionally confirmed. About 80-96% of proliferating CD4+ or CD8+ clones could not be given a naive or memory phenotype.

Taken from cysteine to phenylalanine, the CDR3 has 14 residues. The retained sequence is limited to the CDR3, 42 bases, with the frame set at the first base. V is clipped by 6 bases and J by 4 bases, and the sequence between their germline boundaries is 14 bases long. CDR1 is given as WSHSY and CDR2 as SAAADI, both from the germline V gene. Comments on this clone: Its antigen specificity is not known. Qualities for individual bases were not recorded, and no much larger clone is one base off.

Sorted unstimulated T cells and proliferating T cells recovered from mixed lymphocyte reactions underwent TCRbeta CDR3 sequencing. Fresh whole blood from fewer than 12 HLA-typed healthy donors was used to isolate PBMCs. Library creation used the immunoSEQ multiplex PCR assay. Each sample had around 100,000 TCR templates assayed by the deep sequencing platform. Genomic DNA extracted from sorted T cells was used for TCRbeta CDR3 sequencing. Turning to the authors' computational methods: The R programming language was used for the clonal analysis of the TCRbeta CDR3 data. Unstimulated samples were compared with post-reaction CFSE-low samples to define alloreactive CD4+ and CD8+ clones. Alloreactive CD4+ clones were assigned to regulatory or non-regulatory origin by matching sequences to sorted unstimulated Treg and non-Treg repertoires. What TCRdb holds here is the immuneACCESS table cut down to in-frame rearrangements. Part of the clones is not present; checked against another copy, under half of the missing clones reflect an unresolved V gene, and the others are unexplained. Clone size and V and J calls were adopted from that table, with D and trimming inferred from the DNA. Here the sample has about 100,000 clones; 80% to 95% occur a single time. The ten largest account for 0.15% of the sample.

The source material was CD4+ T cells sorted from blood. The receptor's source is a human donor in good health. The rearrangement combines TRBV10-2 with TRBJ2-3; there is no confident call for the D gene. The nucleotide sequence reads as follows: TGCGCCAGCAGCACAGACCTATCGCCAGATACGCAGTATTTT. Translated, it gives CASSTDLSPDTQYF.